The rows below give T cell receptor beta chains drawn from one sample of a study of identifying expanded T cells in peripheral blood. Sequenced by immunoSEQ multiplex PCR; TCRdb stores in-frame clones only, minus some. The sample lists 70,000 to 100,000 clones, around 88% occurring once. Sequenced material: blood. These receptors were obtained from a person aged 18 to 69 in good health. Each CDR3 is given with its conserved first and last residue. Fields, in order: V gene, D gene, J gene, clone size, CDR3 protein, CDR3 DNA. D genes are given only for firm matches. The listing skips clone size in some rows; elsewhere it reads once, few, many or a size class.

>TRBV5-1|.|TRBJ1-6|.
CASSLEGGLYNSPLHF
TGCGCCAGCAGCTTGGAGGGTGGCCTGTATAATTCACCCCTCCACTTT
>TRBV5-1|.|TRBJ2-7|.
CASSPVSQIYEQYF
TGCGCCAGCAGCCCAGTCTCTCAGATCTACGAGCAGTACTTC
>TRBV11-2|TRBD2|TRBJ2-1|.
CASSIRLANEQFF
TGTGCCAGCAGCATAAGACTAGCGAATGAGCAGTTCTTC
>TRBV7-7|TRBD1|TRBJ2-2|.
CASSRTGEGELFF
TGTGCCAGCAGTCGGACAGGGGAAGGGGAGCTGTTTTTT
>TRBV4-1|TRBD1|TRBJ2-7|.
CASSQDGGTGASEQYF
TGCGCCAGCAGCCAAGATGGGGGGACAGGGGCGAGCGAGCAGTACTTC
>TRBV7-8|TRBD1|TRBJ2-7|.
CASSFRGREQYF
TGTGCCAGCAGCTTCAGGGGGCGCGAGCAGTACTTC
>TRBV9|.|TRBJ2-1|few
CASSASGFDEQFF
TGTGCCAGCAGCGCCTCAGGTTTTGATGAGCAGTTCTTC
>TRBV25-1|.|TRBJ1-5|many
CASSAINQPQHF
TGTGCCAGCAGTGCTATCAATCAGCCCCAGCATTTT
>TRBV19|.|TRBJ2-6|.
CASSSGQTYSGANVLTF
TGTGCCAGTAGTTCTGGACAGACCTACTCTGGGGCCAACGTCCTGACTTTC
>TRBV7-8|.|TRBJ2-7|.
CASSLEASEQYF
TGTGCCAGCAGCTTAGAGGCATCCGAGCAGTACTTC
>TRBV7-6|TRBD1|TRBJ1-2|.
CASSPGQVQGYTF
TGTGCCAGCAGCCCCGGACAGGTCCAAGGCTACACCTTC
>TRBV15|.|TRBJ2-5|.
CATSREGHLGETQYF
TGTGCCACCAGCAGAGAGGGACACCTCGGGGAGACCCAGTACTTC
>TRBV12-5|.|TRBJ2-3|.
CASAPTDTQYF
TGTGCTAGTGCCCCCACAGATACGCAGTATTTT